The source of this TCR beta chain is a study of cytomegalovirus exposure and HLA in healthy donors. For this clone: Antigen: not known.

The PCR used 60 Vbeta and 13 Jbeta primers. Generated by immunoSEQ multiplex PCR, the TCRdb table keeps only in-frame clones and is missing some. The table includes about 160,000 clones, over 80% detected once. Findings and limits, study-wide: Previously analyzed data showed that most TCR beta V segments were productive at a frequency of about 90% or about 30%. CMV serostatus stood as the only immune exposure information on hand.

Though nominally healthy at sampling, donors likely had unrecorded immune exposures. The clonotype comes from a girl aged 10 to 17 in good health and CMV-seropositive. Sequencing was done on a sample of PBMCs.

Here the CDR3 reads CASSPTQELNTEAFF. CDR3 nucleotides: TGTGCCAGCAGCCCGACCCAGGAACTGAACACTGAAGCTTTCTTT. V usage is TRBV7-9 and J usage is TRBJ1-1; D not certain. CDR3 size: 15 residues. V was pared by 5 bases and J by 0 bases, with 13 bases between. CDR1 and CDR2 (germline): SEHNR, FQNEAQ (reference sequence).